The rows below give T cell receptor beta chains drawn from one sample of a study of CD8+CD57+ T cells in acquired aplastic anemia. TCRdb used MiXCR to reprocess the reads, holding one entry per CDR3 protein. The table includes 180,000 or so distinct CDR3 sequences, less than 65% detected once. The sequenced material came from sorted CD4+, CD8+, or CD8+CD57+ T cells (not recorded which) from PBMCs. The source of these receptors is a human donor with aplastic anemia. CDR3s include the opening cysteine and the closing phenylalanine or tryptophan.

CASSDKWGQGTNYGYTF TRBJ1-2 17 TRBV10-1
CASSRDRAYEQYF TRBJ2-7 13 TRBV5-4
CASSSGTGTNTEELFF TRBJ2-2 16 TRBV7-6
CASSDDREVLYF TRBJ2-7 12 TRBV2
CSVELGDNTEAFF TRBJ1-1 13 TRBV29-1
CASGDYEQYF TRBJ2-7 10 TRBV2
CASSEALGGLYNEQFF TRBJ2-1 16 TRBV10-2
CSARRTGGYGYTF TRBJ1-2 13 TRBV20-1
CASSGTGPETEAFF TRBJ1-1 14 TRBV5-6
CASRVGQGAGEKLFF TRBJ1-4 15 TRBV6-5
CASSAQGGSLSGANVLTF TRBJ2-6 18 TRBV9
CASSKVRSYEQYF TRBJ2-7 13 TRBV19
CSARTTGGAGNYGYTF TRBJ1-2 16 TRBV20-1
CASSPGQGLQPQHF TRBJ1-5 14 TRBV5-4
CASSARGAREETQYF TRBJ2-5 15 TRBV9
CASSGLQGAVTGANVLTF TRBJ2-6 18 TRBV7-9
CASRPEQGGNTEAFF TRBJ1-1 15 TRBV13
CASNIGGNSPLHF TRBJ1-6 13 TRBV25-1
CSAPAVGTGAYEQYF TRBJ2-7 15 TRBV20-1
CASSLVSQYGYTF TRBJ1-2 13 TRBV7-9
CASSPWGGDYEQYF TRBJ2-7 14 TRBV6-1
CASSLKGNYGYTF TRBJ1-2 13 TRBV7-8
CASSVGTVSNQPQHF TRBJ1-5 15 TRBV2